The source of this T cell receptor beta chain is a study of early T cells in non-severe SARS-CoV-2 infection. Study as a whole: Sequenced material consisted of bulk RNA (from unsorted whole blood), and chains were unpaired.

This clonotype was counted only a few times. Antigen: not known. Notes on the study in general: VDJdb matching, biased toward anti-spike CD8 responses, missed private and CD4 specificities.

Germline V CDR1 and CDR2: SQVTM, ANQGSEA. This CDR3 contains 8 residues. Deletions cut 4 bases from V and 9 bases from J, with 3 bases between. The protocol attached unique molecular identifiers to individual cDNA molecules. TCRdb recomputed calls from the 5' RACE reads with MiXCR, one row per CDR3 protein. This table has about 25,000 distinct CDR3 sequences, 4.8% appearing once. J is TRBJ1-2 and V is TRBV29-1; no reliable D call. The sequenced sample was whole blood. This TCR came from an adult who was a healthcare worker with PCR-confirmed SARS-CoV-2 infection or an uninfected control (not recorded which). The CDR3 region is CSVGSYTF. The CDR3 nucleotides are TGCAGCGTTGGAAGCTACACCTTC.